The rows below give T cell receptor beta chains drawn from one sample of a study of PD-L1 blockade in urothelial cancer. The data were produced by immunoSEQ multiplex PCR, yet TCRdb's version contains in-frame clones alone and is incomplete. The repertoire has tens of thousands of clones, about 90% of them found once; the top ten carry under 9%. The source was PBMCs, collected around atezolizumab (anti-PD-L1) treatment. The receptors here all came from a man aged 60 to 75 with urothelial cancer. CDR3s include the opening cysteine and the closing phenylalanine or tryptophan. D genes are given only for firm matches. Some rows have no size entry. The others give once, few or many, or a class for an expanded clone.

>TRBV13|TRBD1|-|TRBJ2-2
TGTGCCAGCAGCCTACAGGGGCACACCGGGGAGCTGTTTTTT
CASSLQGHTGELFF
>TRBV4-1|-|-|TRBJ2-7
TGCGCCAGCAGCCAAGCCTTCGGGTTTCTCTCCTACGAGCAGTACTTC
CASSQAFGFLSYEQYF
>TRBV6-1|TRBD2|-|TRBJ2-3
TGTGCCAGCCGAGATAGCGGGGGGGGAACGCATACGCAGTATTTT
CASRDSGGGTHTQYF
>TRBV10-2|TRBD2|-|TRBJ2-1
TGCGCCAGCAGTGTTGCCCGGGGCTTCAGGGCTAGCGGGGCAAATGAGCAGTTCTTC
CASSVARGFRASGANEQFF
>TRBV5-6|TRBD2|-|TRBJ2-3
TGTGCCAGCAGCTTCCCGGGACTAGCGGGGGGGGCCGATACGCAGTATTTT
CASSFPGLAGGADTQYF
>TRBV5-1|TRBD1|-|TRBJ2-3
TGCGCCAGCAGCGGGGGACAGGGGGCTTGGGATACGCAGTATTTT
CASSGGQGAWDTQYF
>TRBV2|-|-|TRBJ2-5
TGTGCCAGCAGTGTGTCGGGTCTCCCAGGGGAGACCCAGTACTTC
CASSVSGLPGETQYF
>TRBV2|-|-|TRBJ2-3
TGTGCCAGCAGTGAAACTAGCACAGATACGCAGTATTTT
CASSETSTDTQYF
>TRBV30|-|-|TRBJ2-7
TGTGCCTGGAGCTGGGCCGTCTCCTACGAGCAGTACTTC
CAWSWAVSYEQYF
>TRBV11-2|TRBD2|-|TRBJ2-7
TGTGCCAGCAGCCCCTCTAGCGGGGCCTACGAGCAGTACTTC
CASSPSSGAYEQYF
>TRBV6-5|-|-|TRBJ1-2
TGTGCCAGCAGTTACTCGAGGGGGTCCTATGGCTACACCTTC
CASSYSRGSYGYTF
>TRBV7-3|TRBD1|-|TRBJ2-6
TGTGCCAGCAGCTCTGGACAGGGGAGAACTGGGGCCAACGTCCTGACTTTC
CASSSGQGRTGANVLTF
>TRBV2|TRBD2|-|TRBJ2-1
TGTGCCAGTACGTACGATAGCGGGGTCTTCTCGGATGAGCAGTTCTTC
CASTYDSGVFSDEQFF
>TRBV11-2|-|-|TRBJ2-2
TGTGCCAGCAGCTACCTGGAACCGGGTTCTTTCTACGGGGAGCTGTTTTTT
CASSYLEPGSFYGELFF
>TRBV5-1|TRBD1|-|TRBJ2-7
TGCGCCAGCAGCTTGGGACAGGGGGTCGACGAGCAGTACTTC
CASSLGQGVDEQYF
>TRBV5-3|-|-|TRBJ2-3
TGTGCCAGAAGGAGTCGCCGTCAATCCACAGATACGCAGTATTTT
CARRSRRQSTDTQYF
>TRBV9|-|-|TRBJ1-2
TGTGCCAGCAGCGTTCTTAGCGAGCCCCCATACACCTTC
CASSVLSEPPYTF
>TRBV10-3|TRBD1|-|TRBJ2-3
TGTGCCATCAGTGAGCCCGGACAGGTCACAGATACGCAGTATTTT
CAISEPGQVTDTQYF
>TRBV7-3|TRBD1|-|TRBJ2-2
TGTGCCAGCAGCTTAACCCGTGACAGGGGGCGAACCGGGGAGCTGTTTTTT
CASSLTRDRGRTGELFF
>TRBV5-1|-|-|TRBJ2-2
TGCGCCAGCAGCTTGTGGGGGGGACAGAACACCGGGGAGCTGTTTTTT
CASSLWGGQNTGELFF
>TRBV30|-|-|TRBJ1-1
TGTGCCTGGAGGGCCTCACCGGACAGCACTGAAGCTTTCTTT
CAWRASPDSTEAFF
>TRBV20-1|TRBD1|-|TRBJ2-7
TGCAGTGCCTCACAGGGGTACGAGCAGTACTTC
CSASQGYEQYF
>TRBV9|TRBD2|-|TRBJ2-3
TGTGCCAGCAGCGCGGGACTAGCTTCAGATACGCAGTATTTT
CASSAGLASDTQYF
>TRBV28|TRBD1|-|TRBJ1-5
TGTGCCACCACAGGGGGTTGGAGCAATCAGCCCCAGCATTTT
CATTGGWSNQPQHF
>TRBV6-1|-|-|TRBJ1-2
TGTGCCAGCGAGTCGGCGGGTGGCGGCTACACCTTC
CASESAGGGYTF
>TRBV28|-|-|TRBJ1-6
TGTGCCAGCATCCTCGGGTGGGACAACTCTGGGAATTCACCCCTCCACTTT
CASILGWDNSGNSPLHF
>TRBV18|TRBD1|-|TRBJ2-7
TGTGCCAGCTCACCCGCCTTGGGACAGGGAAGGACCTACGAGCAGTACTTC
CASSPALGQGRTYEQYF
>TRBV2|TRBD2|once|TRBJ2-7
TGTGCCAGCAGTGAACAACCGGGACTAGCAGGTTACGAGCAGTACTTC
CASSEQPGLAGYEQYF
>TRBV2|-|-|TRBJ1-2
TGTGCCAGCAGCCCCATTAGGTACACAGGGTTAGACTATGGCTACACCTTC
CASSPIRYTGLDYGYTF